The TCR beta chain under discussion was sequenced for a study of T-cell memory formation after mild COVID-19. At the level of the study: Among the donors, TCR clusters were largely specific to each donor. Whole-study results and caveats: Clones that contracted clustered mainly in CM and EM if CD4+ and in EMRA if CD8+. Cross-reactive memory seemingly joined, as some responding clones were found in pre-infection memory.

Trimming removed 3 bases from V and 1 base from J, with 7 bases in between. The CDR3 contains 13 residues. CDR1 is LGHDT and CDR2 is YNNKEL in the germline V gene (reference sequence). With respect to this clonotype: Its antigen is not known.

TCRdb recomputed calls from the 5' RACE reads with MiXCR, one row per CDR3 protein. This table has some 130,000 distinct CDR3 sequences, about 16% appearing once. The chain combines TRBV3-1 with TRBJ2-7; D is possibly TRBD1 (6 bases). Sequencing used PBMCs or a T cell subset sorted from them (not recorded which). The receptor was isolated from an adult woman who had mild COVID-19 (a few samples of this study predate the infection). Cell type and time point are not known. CDR3 sequence reads: CASSHGQSYEQYF. In DNA, the CDR3 is TGTGCCAGCAGCCACGGACAGTCCTACGAGCAGTACTTC.